The present TCR beta chain was sequenced within a study of TIL therapy for anti-PD-1-resistant metastatic lung cancer. Across the study: Tumors had a median PD-L1 proportion score of about 6.6%. Overall study findings and caveats: After infusion, TIL clonotypes partly replaced peripheral T cells and declined over months.

The germline V and J ends were trimmed by 1 base and 0 bases, with 11 bases remaining between them. Germline assignment: CDR1 SGDLS and CDR2 YYNGEE. The CDR3 is 15 residues long. Noted time point: pre-treatment sample, taken before nivolumab and TIL therapy. Worth noting for this clone: The antigen is unknown.

The immunoSEQ assay was v3. The repertoire was sequenced with immunoSEQ multiplex PCR; TCRdb's copy has only in-frame clones and lacks some. The sample has some 60,000 clones, roughly 80% seen once. The origin of this receptor is a person between 25 and 79 years old with non-small cell lung cancer. The rearrangement uses TRBV9 and TRBJ2-7, with D perhaps TRBD1 (5 bases). Sample: blood, taken at baseline. CDR3 sequence reads: CASSVKQVASYEQYF. Written as DNA, the CDR3 is TGTGCCAGCAGCGTAAAACAGGTGGCCTCCTACGAGCAGTACTTC.